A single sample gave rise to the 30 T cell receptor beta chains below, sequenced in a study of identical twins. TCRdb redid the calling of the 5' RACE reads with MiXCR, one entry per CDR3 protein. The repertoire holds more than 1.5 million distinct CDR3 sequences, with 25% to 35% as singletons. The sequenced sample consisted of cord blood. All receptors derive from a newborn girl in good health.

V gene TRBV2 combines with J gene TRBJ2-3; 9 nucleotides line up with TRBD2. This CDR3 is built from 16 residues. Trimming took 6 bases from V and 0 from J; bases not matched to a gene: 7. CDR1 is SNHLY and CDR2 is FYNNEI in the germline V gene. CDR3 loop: CASRRTSATSTDTQYF. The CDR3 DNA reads TGTGCCAGCAGGAGGACTAGCGCAACTAGCACAGATACGCAGTATTTT.

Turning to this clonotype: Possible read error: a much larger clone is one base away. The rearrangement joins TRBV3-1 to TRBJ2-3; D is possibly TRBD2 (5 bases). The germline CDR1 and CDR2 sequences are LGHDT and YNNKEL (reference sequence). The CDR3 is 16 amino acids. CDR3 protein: CAGSQDERISTDTQYF. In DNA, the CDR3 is TGTGCCGGCAGCCAAGACGAGCGGATTAGCACAGATACGCAGTATTTT.

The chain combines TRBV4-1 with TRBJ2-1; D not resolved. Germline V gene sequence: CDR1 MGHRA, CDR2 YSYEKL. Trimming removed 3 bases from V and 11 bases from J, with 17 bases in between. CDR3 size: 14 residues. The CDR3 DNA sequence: TGCGCCAGCAGCCAGTTCACACCCTCTCGGAAGCAGTTCTTC. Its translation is CASSQFTPSRKQFF.

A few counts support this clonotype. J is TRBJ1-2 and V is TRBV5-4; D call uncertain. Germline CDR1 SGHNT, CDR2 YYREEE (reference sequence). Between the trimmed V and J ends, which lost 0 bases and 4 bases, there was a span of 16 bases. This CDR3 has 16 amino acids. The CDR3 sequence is CASSLALTGALYGYTF. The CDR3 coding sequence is TGTGCCAGCAGCTTGGCCCTCACCGGCGCCCTCTATGGCTACACCTTC.

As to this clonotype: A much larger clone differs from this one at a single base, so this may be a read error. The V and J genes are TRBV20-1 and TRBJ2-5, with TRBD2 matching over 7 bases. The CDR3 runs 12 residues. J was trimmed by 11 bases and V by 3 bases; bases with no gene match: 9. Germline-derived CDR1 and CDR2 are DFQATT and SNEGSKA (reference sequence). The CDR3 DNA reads TGCAGTGCTAGGGGCGGGAGTATTGAGCAGTACTTC. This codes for CSARGGSIEQYF.

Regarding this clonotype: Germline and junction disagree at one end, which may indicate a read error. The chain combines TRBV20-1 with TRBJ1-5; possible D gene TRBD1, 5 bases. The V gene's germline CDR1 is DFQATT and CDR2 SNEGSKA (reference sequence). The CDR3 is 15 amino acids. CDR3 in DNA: TGCAGTGCTAGAGTGGGGGGAACTGACAATCAGCCCCGGCATTTT. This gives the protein CSARVGGTDNQPRHF.

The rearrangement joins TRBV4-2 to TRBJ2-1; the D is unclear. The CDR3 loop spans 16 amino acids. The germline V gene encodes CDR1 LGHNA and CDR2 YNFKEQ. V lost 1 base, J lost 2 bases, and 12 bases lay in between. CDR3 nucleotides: TGTGCCAGCAGCCAAGCGAGAGTAGAGCCCTACAATGAGCAGTTCTTC. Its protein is CASSQARVEPYNEQFF.

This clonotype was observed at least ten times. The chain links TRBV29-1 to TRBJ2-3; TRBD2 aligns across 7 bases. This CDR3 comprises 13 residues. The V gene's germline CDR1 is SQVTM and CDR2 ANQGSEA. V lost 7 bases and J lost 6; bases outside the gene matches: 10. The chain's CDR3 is CSDRTSGWDTQYF. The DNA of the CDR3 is TGCAGCGATCGGACTAGTGGGTGGGATACGCAGTATTTT.

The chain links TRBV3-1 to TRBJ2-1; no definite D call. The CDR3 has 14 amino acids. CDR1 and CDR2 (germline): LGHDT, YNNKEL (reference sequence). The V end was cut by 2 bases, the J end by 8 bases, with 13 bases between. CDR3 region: CASSQRAWPYEQFF. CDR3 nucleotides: TGTGCCAGCAGCCAACGCGCTTGGCCATATGAGCAGTTCTTC.

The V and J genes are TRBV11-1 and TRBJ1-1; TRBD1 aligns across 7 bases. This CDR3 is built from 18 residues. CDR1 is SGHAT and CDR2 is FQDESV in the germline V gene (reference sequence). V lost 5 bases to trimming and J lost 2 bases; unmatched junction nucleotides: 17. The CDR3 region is CASSPTGAGWLVNTEAFF. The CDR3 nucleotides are TGTGCCAGCAGCCCCACAGGGGCTGGCTGGTTGGTTAACACTGAAGCTTTCTTT.

The CDR3: CASSLNMGGYGYTF. The CDR3 bases are TGTGCCAGCAGTCTAAACATGGGGGGCTATGGCTACACCTTC. The chain employs TRBV7-9 and TRBJ1-2; weak D call: TRBD1 (5 bases). V lost 6 bases and J 4 bases, leaving 15 bases between the germline ends. Germline V CDR1 and CDR2: SEHNR, FQNEAQ (reference sequence). The CDR3 runs to 14 residues.

This CDR3 reads CASSRVGQSYEQYF. The CDR3 region has the DNA TGTGCCAGCAGCCGCGTGGGACAGAGCTACGAGCAGTACTTC. V and J are TRBV3-1 and TRBJ2-4, with TRBD1 identical over 7 bases. TRBJ2-7 matches the DNA end more closely, so the J call is doubtful. Per germline, CDR1 LGHDT and CDR2 YNNKEL (reference sequence). There are 14 residues in the CDR3.

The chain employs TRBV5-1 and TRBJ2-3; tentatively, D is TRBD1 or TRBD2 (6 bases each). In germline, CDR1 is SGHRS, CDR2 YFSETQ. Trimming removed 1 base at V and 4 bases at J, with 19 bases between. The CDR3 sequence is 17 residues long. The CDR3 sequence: CASSLIWGASPADTQYF. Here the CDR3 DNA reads TGCGCCAGCAGCTTGATCTGGGGGGCCAGTCCGGCAGATACGCAGTATTTT.

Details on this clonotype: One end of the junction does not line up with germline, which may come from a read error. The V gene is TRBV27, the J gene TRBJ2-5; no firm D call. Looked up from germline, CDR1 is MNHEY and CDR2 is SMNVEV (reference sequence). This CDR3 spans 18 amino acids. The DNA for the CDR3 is TGTGCCAGCAGACCCTACAGAACAAGAAACCTGTACCAAGAGGCCCAGTACTTC. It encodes CASRPYRTRNLYQEAQYF.

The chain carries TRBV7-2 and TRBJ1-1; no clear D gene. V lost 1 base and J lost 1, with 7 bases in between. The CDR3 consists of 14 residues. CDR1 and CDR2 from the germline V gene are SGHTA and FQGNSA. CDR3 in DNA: TGTGCCAGCAGCTTAGTTGTCCGGAACACTGAAGCTTTCTTT. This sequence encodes CASSLVVRNTEAFF.

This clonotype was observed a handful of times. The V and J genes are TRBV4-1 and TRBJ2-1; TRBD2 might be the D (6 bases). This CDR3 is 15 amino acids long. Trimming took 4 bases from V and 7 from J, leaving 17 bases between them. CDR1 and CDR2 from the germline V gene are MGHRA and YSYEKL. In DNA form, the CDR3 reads TGCGCCAGCAGCCCCCTCGCCGGGAGTATAAATGAGCAGTTCTTC. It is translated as CASSPLAGSINEQFF.

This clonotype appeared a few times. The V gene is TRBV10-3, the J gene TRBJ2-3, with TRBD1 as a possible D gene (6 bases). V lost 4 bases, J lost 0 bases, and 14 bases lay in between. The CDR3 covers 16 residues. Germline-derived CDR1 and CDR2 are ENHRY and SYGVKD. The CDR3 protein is CAISARDIPSTDTQYF. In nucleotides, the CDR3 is TGTGCCATCAGTGCAAGGGACATCCCTAGCACAGATACGCAGTATTTT.

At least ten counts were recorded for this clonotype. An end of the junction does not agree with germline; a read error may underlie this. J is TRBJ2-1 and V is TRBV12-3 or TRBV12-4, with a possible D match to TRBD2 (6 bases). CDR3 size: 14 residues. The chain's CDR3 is CASTTRDSDNEQFF. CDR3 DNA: TGTGCCAGCACTACCCGGGACTCCGACAATGAGCAGTTCTTC.

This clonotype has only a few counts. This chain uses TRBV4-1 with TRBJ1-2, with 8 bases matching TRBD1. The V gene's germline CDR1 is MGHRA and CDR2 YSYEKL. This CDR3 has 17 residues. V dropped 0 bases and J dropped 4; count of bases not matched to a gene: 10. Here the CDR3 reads CASSQDRRDRGIYGYTF. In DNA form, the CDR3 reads TGCGCCAGCAGCCAAGACCGGAGAGACAGGGGTATCTATGGCTACACCTTC.

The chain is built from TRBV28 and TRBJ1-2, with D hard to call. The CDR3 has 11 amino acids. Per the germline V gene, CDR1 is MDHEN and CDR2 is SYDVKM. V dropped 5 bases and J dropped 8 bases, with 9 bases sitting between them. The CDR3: CASSTPKGYTF. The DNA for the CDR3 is TGTGCCAGCAGTACCCCTAAAGGCTACACCTTC.

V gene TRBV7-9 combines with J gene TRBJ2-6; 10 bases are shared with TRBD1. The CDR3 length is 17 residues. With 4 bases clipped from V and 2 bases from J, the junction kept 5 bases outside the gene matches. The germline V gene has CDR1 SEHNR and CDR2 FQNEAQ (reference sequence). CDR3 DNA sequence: TGTGCCAGCAGCTCTCGGACAGGGGGGACTGGGGCCAACGTCCTGACTTTC. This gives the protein CASSSRTGGTGANVLTF.

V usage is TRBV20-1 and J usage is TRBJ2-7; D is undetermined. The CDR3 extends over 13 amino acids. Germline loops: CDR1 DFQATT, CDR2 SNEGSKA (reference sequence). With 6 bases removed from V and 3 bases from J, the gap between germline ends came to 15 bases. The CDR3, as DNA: TGCAGTGCCCCACGACCGGGCGTCTACGAGCAGTACTTC. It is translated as CSAPRPGVYEQYF.

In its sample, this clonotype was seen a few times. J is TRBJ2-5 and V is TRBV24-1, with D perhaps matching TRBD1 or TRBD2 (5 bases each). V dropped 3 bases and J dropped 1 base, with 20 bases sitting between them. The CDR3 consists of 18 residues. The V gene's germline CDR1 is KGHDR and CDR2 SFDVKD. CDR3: CATSDPMPGPKVQETQYF. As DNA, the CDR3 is TGTGCCACCAGTGATCCCATGCCGGGACCCAAGGTCCAAGAGACCCAGTACTTC.

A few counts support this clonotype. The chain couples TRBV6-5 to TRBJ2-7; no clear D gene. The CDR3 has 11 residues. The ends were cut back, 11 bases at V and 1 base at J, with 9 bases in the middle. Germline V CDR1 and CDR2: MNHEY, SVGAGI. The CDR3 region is CAAGLSYEQYF. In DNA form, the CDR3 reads TGTGCCGCCGGTCTGTCCTACGAGCAGTACTTC.

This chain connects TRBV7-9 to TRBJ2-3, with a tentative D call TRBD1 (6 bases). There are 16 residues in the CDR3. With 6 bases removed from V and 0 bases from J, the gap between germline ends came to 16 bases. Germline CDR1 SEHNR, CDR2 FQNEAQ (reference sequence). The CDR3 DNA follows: TGTGCCAGCAGGTACCGGGACACTATTAGCACAGATACGCAGTATTTT. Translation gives CASRYRDTISTDTQYF.

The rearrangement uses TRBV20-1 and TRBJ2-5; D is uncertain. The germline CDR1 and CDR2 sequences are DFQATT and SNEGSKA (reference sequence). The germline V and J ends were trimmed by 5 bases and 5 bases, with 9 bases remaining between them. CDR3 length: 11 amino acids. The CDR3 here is CSAAPEETQYF. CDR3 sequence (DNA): TGCAGTGCTGCCCCAGAGGAGACCCAGTACTTC.

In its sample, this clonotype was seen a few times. CDR3 sequence: CASSEPGQGVNTEAFF. The CDR3 DNA is TGTGCCAGCAGTGAGCCGGGACAGGGGGTGAACACTGAAGCTTTCTTT. The J gene is TRBJ1-1, the V gene TRBV6-1, with 11 nucleotides matching TRBD1. V gave up 3 bases and J gave up 0 bases; unmatched junction bases: 3. CDR3 length: 16 amino acids. Germline V gene lookup returns CDR1 MNHNS and CDR2 SASEGT.

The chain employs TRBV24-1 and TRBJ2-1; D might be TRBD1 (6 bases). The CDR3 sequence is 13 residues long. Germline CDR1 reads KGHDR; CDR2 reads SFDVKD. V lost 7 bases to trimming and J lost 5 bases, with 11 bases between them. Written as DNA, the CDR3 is TGTGCCACCAGGGAGGACAGCAACAATGAGCAGTTCTTC. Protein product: CATREDSNNEQFF.

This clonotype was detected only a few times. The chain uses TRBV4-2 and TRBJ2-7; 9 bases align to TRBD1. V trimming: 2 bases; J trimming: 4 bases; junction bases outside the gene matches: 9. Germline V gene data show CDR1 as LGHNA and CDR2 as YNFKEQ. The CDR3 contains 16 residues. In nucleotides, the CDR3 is TGTGCCAGCAGCCAATCCACACCGGGACAGGGTTACGAGCAGTACTTC. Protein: CASSQSTPGQGYEQYF.

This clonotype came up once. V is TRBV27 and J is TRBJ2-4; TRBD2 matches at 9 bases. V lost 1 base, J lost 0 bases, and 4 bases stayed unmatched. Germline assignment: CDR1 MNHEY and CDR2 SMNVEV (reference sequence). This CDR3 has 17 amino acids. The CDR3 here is CASSLWGTSSAKNIQYF. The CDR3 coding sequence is TGTGCCAGCAGTTTATGGGGGACTAGCTCAGCCAAAAACATTCAGTACTTC.